The 5 T cell receptor beta chains given below trace back to one sample, sequenced in a study of T cell responses to AZD1222 COVID-19 vaccine. Profiling relied on immunoSEQ multiplex PCR, and the TCRdb table lists in-frame clones only, not all of them. The data contain approximately 260,000 clones, 85% to 95% of them singletons. This specimen consisted of peripheral blood, obtained on day 0 of AZD1222 vaccination. The receptors shown here come from an adult in good health.

The V gene is TRBV9, the J gene TRBJ2-2; 9 positions agree with TRBD2. Germline CDR1 reads SGDLS; CDR2 reads YYNGEE. Unmatched junction bases numbered 7, after V lost 2 bases and J lost 5 bases. The CDR3 consists of 16 residues. DNA for the CDR3: TGTGCCAGCAGCGTTAGGAGTAGCGGGAGTACCGGGGAGCTGTTTTTT. Translated: CASSVRSSGSTGELFF.

J is TRBJ2-7 and V is TRBV29-1; the match to TRBD1 covers 8 bases. The CDR3 sequence is 14 residues long. Losses at the gene ends were 5 bases for V and 1 base for J; bases not matched to a gene: 7. CDR1 SQVTM and CDR2 ANQGSEA come from the germline V gene. The CDR3 DNA follows: TGCAGCGTTTGGGGGACAGGACCTTCCTACGAGCAGTACTTC. Amino acid sequence: CSVWGTGPSYEQYF.

The J gene is TRBJ2-1, the V gene TRBV9; 15 bases align to TRBD2. CDR3 length equals 18 residues. The J segment lost 0 bases and the V segment lost 4 bases, leaving 5 bases of the junction unmatched. Germline CDR1 is SGDLS and CDR2 is YYNGEE. CDR3 loop: CASSSGLAGGYSYNEQFF. The CDR3, as DNA: TGTGCCAGCAGCTCGGGACTAGCGGGAGGCTACTCCTACAATGAGCAGTTCTTC.

This rearrangement joins TRBV21-1 to TRBJ2-2. TRBV21-1 is listed as a pseudogene. This CDR3 has 13 residues. DNA of the CDR3: TGTGCCAGCAGCGGGGTGGGGACCGGGGAGCTGTTTTTT. This codes for CASSGVGTGELFF.

The gene calls are TRBV4-1 and TRBJ2-2; D gene ambiguous. CDR3 length: 11 amino acids. Germline V gene lookup returns CDR1 MGHRA and CDR2 YSYEKL. Trimming cost V 11 bases and J 6 bases, with 10 bases left between them. The CDR3 nucleotides are TGCGCCGTCAGAGGAGCCGGGGAGCTGTTTTTT. Translation gives CAVRGAGELFF.